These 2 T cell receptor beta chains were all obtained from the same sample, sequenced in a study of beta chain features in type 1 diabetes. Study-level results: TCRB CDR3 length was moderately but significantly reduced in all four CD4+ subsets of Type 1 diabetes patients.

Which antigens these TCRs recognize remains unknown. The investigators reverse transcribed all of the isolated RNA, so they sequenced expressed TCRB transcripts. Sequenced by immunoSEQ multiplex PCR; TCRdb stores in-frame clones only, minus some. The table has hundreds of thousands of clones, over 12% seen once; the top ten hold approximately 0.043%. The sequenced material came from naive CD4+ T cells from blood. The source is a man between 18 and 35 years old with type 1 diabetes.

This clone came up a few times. The CDR3 sequence is CSALWPQQGVSSNEQFF. Here the CDR3 DNA reads TGCAGCGCCCTCTGGCCCCAACAGGGAGTTTCGTCCAATGAGCAGTTCTTC. The chain combines TRBV29-1 with TRBJ2-1, with D possibly being TRBD1 (6 bases). The germline gives CDR1 SQVTM, CDR2 ANQGSEA. Trimming removed 7 bases at V and 6 bases at J, with 28 bases between. The CDR3 is 17 residues long.

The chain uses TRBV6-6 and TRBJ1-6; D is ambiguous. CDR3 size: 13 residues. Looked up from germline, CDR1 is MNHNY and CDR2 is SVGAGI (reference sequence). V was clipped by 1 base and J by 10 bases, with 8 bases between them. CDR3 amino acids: CASSYWGESPLHF. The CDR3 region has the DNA TGTGCCAGCAGTTACTGGGGAGAATCACCCCTCCACTTT.